This T cell receptor beta chain was captured in a study of blood T cells in healthy people across ages. The CDR3 extends over 13 amino acids. Germline assignment: CDR1 PRHDT and CDR2 FYEKMQ (reference sequence). V was pared by 2 bases and J by 7 bases, with 12 bases between. Combining a sample-barcoded 5' primer with a J-beta primer mix, a second PCR ran for about 7 to 11 cycles. TCRdb reanalysed the 5' RACE reads using MiXCR and keeps one entry per CDR3 protein. This sample carries about 1 million distinct CDR3 sequences, 40% to 45% of them seen once, and the ten largest clones take approximately 17%.

This receptor was obtained from a woman aged 55-70 years in good health. The specimen was blood. The chain joins TRBV13 to TRBJ2-7; no firm D call. CDR3 region: CASSLPLRNEQYF. The CDR3 region has the DNA TGTGCCAGCAGCTTACCCTTGAGGAATGAGCAGTACTTC.